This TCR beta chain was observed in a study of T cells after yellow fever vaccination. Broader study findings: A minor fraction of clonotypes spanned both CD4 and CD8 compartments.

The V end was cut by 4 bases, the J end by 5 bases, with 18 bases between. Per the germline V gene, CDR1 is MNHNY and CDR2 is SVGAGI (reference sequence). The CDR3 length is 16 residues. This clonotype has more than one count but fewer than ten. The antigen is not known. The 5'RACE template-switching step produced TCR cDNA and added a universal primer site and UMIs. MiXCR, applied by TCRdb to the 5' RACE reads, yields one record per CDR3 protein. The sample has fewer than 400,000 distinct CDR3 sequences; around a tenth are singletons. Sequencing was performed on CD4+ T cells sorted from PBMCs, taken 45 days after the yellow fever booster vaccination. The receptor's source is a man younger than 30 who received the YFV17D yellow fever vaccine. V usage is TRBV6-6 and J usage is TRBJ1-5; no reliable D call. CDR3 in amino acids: CASSSAGSLRDQPQHF. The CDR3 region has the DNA TGTGCCAGCAGTTCGGCCGGGTCCCTAAGGGATCAGCCCCAGCATTTT.